Each of the 19 T cell receptor beta chains below was sequenced from the same sample in a study of Ad26.COV2.S vaccination and SARS-CoV-2 variants. TCRdb keeps only in-frame clones here, not all; method: immunoSEQ multiplex PCR. The sample records about 39,000 clones, approximately 80% being singletons. The source material was peripheral blood, sampled after recovery from COVID-19. The origin of the receptors is a human donor who had recovered from COVID-19.

The J gene is TRBJ2-5, the V gene TRBV28; 12 positions match TRBD2. In germline, CDR1 is MDHEN, CDR2 SYDVKM. The J segment lost 7 bases and the V segment lost 6 bases, leaving 9 bases of the junction unmatched. The CDR3 is 15 amino acids. As DNA, the CDR3 is TGTGCCAGCAGCGCTAGCGGGAGGGCCTTGGGGACCCAGTACTTC. This sequence encodes CASSASGRALGTQYF. Based on the CDR3 plus reference TRBV28 and TRBJ2-5, the full variable domain is DVKVTQSSRYLVKRTGEKVFLECVQDMDHENMFWYRQDPGLGLRLIYFSYDVKMKEKGDIPEGYSVSREKKERFSLILESASTNQTSMYLCASSASGRALGTQYFGPGTRLLVL.

The rearrangement joins TRBV6-2 or TRBV6-3 to TRBJ1-5, with 8 bases fitting TRBD1. The V and J ends lost 2 bases and 1 base, in that order; junction bases with no gene match: 13. CDR3 length: 19 amino acids. Germline V gene data show CDR1 as MNHEY and CDR2 as SVGEGT. The CDR3 coding sequence is TGTGCCAGCAGTTACCTCCCAGGGGGCGCCGATAGGAGCAATCAGCCCCAGCATTTT. Translated, it gives CASSYLPGGADRSNQPQHF.

The chain uses TRBV11-2 and TRBJ2-7; possibly TRBD1 or TRBD2 for D (5 bases each). Trimming shortened V by 2 bases and J by 13 bases, and 12 bases separated the two germline ends. Germline V gives CDR1 SGHAT, CDR2 FQNNGV. This CDR3 is 11 amino acids long. CDR3 nucleotide sequence: TGTGCCAGCAGCTTATGGGGACCCAATTACTTC. Translated, it gives CASSLWGPNYF.

This chain links TRBV28 with TRBJ1-2; 7 bases agree with TRBD1. The CDR3 consists of 15 residues. The V segment lost 5 bases and the J segment 5 bases; nucleotides outside the gene matches: 11. CDR1 and CDR2 (germline): MDHEN, SYDVKM. Here the CDR3 DNA reads TGTGCCAGCAGTCCGAACCCACAGGGGTGGTATGGCTACACCTTC. The encoded protein is CASSPNPQGWYGYTF.

The gene calls are TRBV5-4 and TRBJ1-1, with TRBD1 matching over 8 bases. The CDR3 spans 14 residues. V trimming: 4 bases; J trimming: 5 bases; junction bases outside the gene matches: 7. CDR1 and CDR2 from the germline V gene are SGHNT and YYREEE (reference sequence). Here the CDR3 DNA reads TGTGCCAGCAGCCATGGACAGGGTTTGACTGAAGCTTTCTTT. Its protein is CASSHGQGLTEAFF.

In this sample, this clone turned up a few times. The chain couples TRBV2 to TRBJ1-1, with 7 bases fitting TRBD1. V shed 5 bases, J shed 3 bases, and the junction held 6 bases outside the gene matches. CDR1 SNHLY and CDR2 FYNNEI come from the germline V gene. The CDR3 has 14 amino acids. The CDR3 region has the DNA TGTGCCAGCAGTACTCAGGGGGTGGACACTGAAGCTTTCTTT. Translating gives CASSTQGVDTEAFF.

This clone came up a few times. This rearrangement joins TRBV30 to TRBJ2-7, with D perhaps matching TRBD1 (6 bases). The CDR3 sequence is 12 residues long. Trimming pared 5 bases from V and 2 bases from J, leaving 10 bases between. Germline lookup yields CDR1 GTSNPN and CDR2 SVGIG (reference sequence). CDR3: CAWGTSTYEQYF. The CDR3, as DNA: TGTGCCTGGGGGACATCGACCTACGAGCAGTACTTC.

This clone was observed once. This chain's CDR3 is CASSPRVNYLGVLGTQYF. The CDR3 DNA sequence: TGTGCCAGCAGCCCCAGGGTAAATTATTTGGGAGTCTTGGGGACCCAGTACTTC. The chain carries TRBV3-1 (or the pseudogene TRBV3-2) and TRBJ2-5; D possibly matches TRBD1 or TRBD2 (5 bases each). Trimming took off 4 bases at V and 7 bases at J, with 28 bases between the two ends. Germline V lookup: CDR1 LGHDT, CDR2 YNNKEL (reference sequence). The CDR3 is 18 amino acids.

J is TRBJ2-5 and V is TRBV6-5; no clear D gene. The germline V gene has CDR1 MNHEY and CDR2 SVGAGI. This CDR3 spans 14 amino acids. V was cut by 5 bases and J by 4 bases, with 14 bases left in between. The CDR3 DNA is TGTGCCAGCAGTCCCCCGGGTAGCAGAGAGACCCAGTACTTC. It encodes CASSPPGSRETQYF.

The chain uses TRBV2 and TRBJ2-2; D might be TRBD1 (6 bases). Germline CDR1 and CDR2: SNHLY and FYNNEI. The CDR3 contains 13 residues. V was pared by 4 bases and J by 10 bases, with 13 bases between. CDR3 coding DNA: TGTGCCAGCAGTGGGACAGTTTCGACGGAGCTGTTTTTT. This codes for CASSGTVSTELFF.

This chain connects TRBV19 to TRBJ2-2; TRBD2 aligns across 9 bases. CDR3 size: 17 residues. Germline V gene lookup returns CDR1 LNHDA and CDR2 SQIVND (reference sequence). V trimming: 4 bases; J trimming: 0 bases; junction bases outside the gene matches: 6. CDR3 loop: CASSKKAGGSNTGELFF. Written as DNA, the CDR3 is TGTGCCAGTAGTAAAAAAGCGGGGGGATCGAACACCGGGGAGCTGTTTTTT.

V usage is TRBV5-1 and J usage is TRBJ1-1, with 7 nucleotides matching TRBD1. Germline CDR1 SGHRS, CDR2 YFSETQ. The CDR3 loop spans 15 amino acids. J gave up 10 bases and V 1 base, and 13 bases lay outside the gene matches. CDR3: CASSLIGDSAGRAFF. CDR3 DNA sequence: TGCGCCAGCAGCTTGATAGGGGACAGCGCCGGGCGAGCTTTCTTT.

The chain is built from TRBV7-2 and TRBJ2-3; D is possibly TRBD2 (5 bases). The CDR3 totals 15 residues. CDR1 is SGHTA, CDR2 FQGNSA, per germline. The V end was cut by 3 bases, the J end by 1 base, with 11 bases between. Written as DNA, the CDR3 is TGTGCCAGCAGCTTGGGGAGTGGGGGCACAGATACGCAGTATTTT. It codes for CASSLGSGGTDTQYF.

The chain is built from TRBV5-1 and TRBJ1-2; D gene unclear. V lost 0 bases and J lost 0, with 12 bases in between. Germline V gives CDR1 SGHRS, CDR2 YFSETQ. The CDR3 spans 16 residues. CDR3 sequence (DNA): TGCGCCAGCAGCTTGGCGGCTTACGGCCCTAACTATGGCTACACCTTC. Amino acid sequence: CASSLAAYGPNYGYTF.

The chain is built from TRBV10-2 and TRBJ1-5, with 8 bases identical to TRBD1. The junction had 7 bases not matched to a gene; V was cut back by 8 bases and J by 4 bases. The CDR3 has 14 residues. The germline V gene has CDR1 WSHSY and CDR2 SAAADI. CDR3 sequence (DNA): TGCGCCAGCTGCGAAGGGACAGGTAATCAGCCCCAGCATTTT. Protein: CASCEGTGNQPQHF.

The chain joins TRBV5-1 to TRBJ2-3; unclear D gene. CDR1 and CDR2 from the germline V gene are SGHRS and YFSETQ. Trimming pared 4 bases from V and 2 bases from J, leaving 11 bases between. The CDR3 length is 14 residues. The CDR3 sequence is CASSRRVATDTQYF. The CDR3 region has the DNA TGCGCCAGCAGCCGTAGGGTGGCCACAGATACGCAGTATTTT.

The gene calls are TRBV5-1 and TRBJ2-5, with D perhaps matching TRBD1 (6 bases). The germline CDR1 and CDR2 sequences are SGHRS and YFSETQ. Between the trimmed V and J ends, which lost 6 bases and 1 base, there was a span of 7 bases. CDR3 length equals 12 residues. CDR3 amino acids: CASTDSQETQYF. The CDR3 coding sequence is TGCGCCAGCACGGACAGCCAAGAGACCCAGTACTTC. The full variable domain, rest sourced from reference TRBV5-1 and TRBJ2-5, is KAGVTQTPRYLIKTRGQQVTLSCSPISGHRSVSWYQQTPGQGLQFLFEYFSETQRNKGNFPGRFSGRQFSNSRSEMNVSTLELGDSALYLCASTDSQETQYFGPGTRLLVL.

This clone was picked up a small number of times. The chain employs TRBV7-2 and TRBJ2-7; 9 positions agree with TRBD2. The CDR3 has 16 amino acids. The V segment lost 5 bases and the J segment 0 bases; nucleotides outside the gene matches: 8. Germline V lookup: CDR1 SGHTA, CDR2 FQGNSA. The CDR3 here is CASSPLGSGSSYEQYF. CDR3 bases: TGTGCCAGCAGCCCTCTGGGTAGCGGGAGCTCCTACGAGCAGTACTTC.

The chain recombines TRBV6-6 with TRBJ1-2; TRBD1 might be the D (5 bases). Between the trimmed V and J ends, which lost 5 bases and 6 bases, there was a span of 19 bases. CDR1 is MNHNY and CDR2 is SVGAGI in the germline V gene (reference sequence). The CDR3 extends over 15 amino acids. The DNA for the CDR3 is TGTGCCAGCAGTCCGCTCGGGGGGGAAGCGGATGGCTACACCTTC. Amino acids: CASSPLGGEADGYTF.